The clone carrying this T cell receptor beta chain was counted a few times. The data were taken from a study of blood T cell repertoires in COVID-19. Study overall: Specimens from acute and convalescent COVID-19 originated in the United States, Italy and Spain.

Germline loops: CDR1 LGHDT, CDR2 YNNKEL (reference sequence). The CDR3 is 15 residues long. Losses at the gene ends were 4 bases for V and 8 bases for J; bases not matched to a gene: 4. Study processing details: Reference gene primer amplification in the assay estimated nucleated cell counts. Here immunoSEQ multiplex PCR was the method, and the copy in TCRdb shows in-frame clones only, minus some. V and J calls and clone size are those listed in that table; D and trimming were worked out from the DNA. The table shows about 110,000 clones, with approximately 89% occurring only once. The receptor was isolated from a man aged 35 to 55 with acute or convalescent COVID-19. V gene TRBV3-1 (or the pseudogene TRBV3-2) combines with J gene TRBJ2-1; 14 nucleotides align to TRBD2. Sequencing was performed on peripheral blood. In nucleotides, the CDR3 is TGTGCCAGCAGCCCCGGGACTAGCGGGAGTGATGAGCAGTTCTTC. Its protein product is CASSPGTSGSDEQFF.